One sample yielded the 32 T cell receptor beta chains listed below, sequenced in a study of tumor and adjacent non-tumor tissue in lung cancer. Three rounds of nested PCR, following a modified ARM-PCR protocol, produced the TCRbeta library. Each CDR3 protein gets one entry after TCRdb re-called the multiplex PCR reads with MiXCR. The sample consists of around 70,000 distinct CDR3 sequences, just under 60% of them appearing once. RNA was extracted from bulk tissue without any cell sorting. The material sequenced was lung tumor tissue. These receptors were obtained from a man aged 45-60 years with non-small cell lung cancer.

This chain links TRBV11-2 with TRBJ1-3, with 7 bases identical to TRBD1. CDR1 is SGHAT, CDR2 FQNNGV, per germline. The CDR3 is 14 residues long. CDR3 sequence reads: CAGSSGQDLNTIYF. Written as DNA, the CDR3 is TGTGCTGGCAGCTCTGGACAGGATCTGAACACCATATATTTT. Filled out from reference TRBV11-2 and TRBJ1-3, the complete variable domain reads EAGVAQSPRYKIIEKRQSVAFWCNPISGHATLYWYQQILGQGPKLLIQFQNNGVVDDSQLPKDRFSAERLKGVDSTLKIQPAKLEDSAVYLCAGSSGQDLNTIYFGEGSWLTVV.

As for this clonotype: A much larger clone differs by one base, so this may be a read error. In DNA form, the CDR3 reads TGTGCCAGCAGTGATCGACTAACGGGAGGGCCGGGGTTGATGGCTGAGCAGTTCTTC. Amino acid sequence: CASSDRLTGGPGLMAEQFF. The chain carries TRBV6-1 and TRBJ2-1, with 8 positions matching TRBD2. This CDR3 is built from 19 residues. Germline CDR1 is MNHNS and CDR2 is SASEGT. V trimming: 3 bases; J trimming: 9 bases; junction bases outside the gene matches: 22.

Details on this clonotype: The junction differs from germline at one of its ends, possibly a read error. The V and J genes are TRBV6-5 and TRBJ2-7, with 10 bases lining up with TRBD2. The germline gives CDR1 MNHEY, CDR2 SVGAGI. CDR3 length: 15 residues. For the CDR3, the DNA is TGTGCCGGCAGGAATAGCGGGAGGCACTCCTACGAGCACTACTTC. Translation gives CAGRNSGRHSYEHYF.

In the case of this clonotype: A much larger clone lies a single base off, so this may be a read error. The chain carries TRBV5-4 and TRBJ1-4; D remains unclear. This CDR3 is built from 13 residues. Germline V gene sequence: CDR1 SGHNT, CDR2 YYREEE (reference sequence). As DNA, the CDR3 is TGTGCCAGCAACTTGTCCCCTAATGAAAAACTGTTTTTT. It is translated as CASNLSPNEKLFF.

Concerning this clonotype: Possible read error: a much larger clone is one base away. The chain joins TRBV6-6 to TRBJ1-5; 8 bases match TRBD1. Germline V gene data show CDR1 as MNHNY and CDR2 as SVGAGI (reference sequence). The CDR3 extends over 15 amino acids. The CDR3, as DNA: TGTGCCTGCAGTCCAGGACAGGGTAGCAATCAGCCCCAGCATTTT. Translated, it gives CACSPGQGSNQPQHF.

This clonotype came up once. V usage is TRBV29-1 and J usage is TRBJ1-4, with D unresolved. Germline CDR1 and CDR2: SQVTM and ANQGSEA. The V end was cut by 7 bases, the J end by 8 bases, with 8 bases between. The CDR3 extends over 10 amino acids. In DNA form, the CDR3 reads TGCAGCGCCCGGGGAGAAAAACTGTTTTTT. It translates to CSARGEKLFF.

Concerning this clonotype itself: A single base separates this from a much larger clone, so it may be a read error. The chain recombines TRBV12-3 or TRBV12-4 with TRBJ2-5; TRBD2 aligns across 11 bases. This CDR3 is built from 16 residues. CDR3 protein: CTSSFSSGGPQETQYF. Here the CDR3 DNA reads TGTACCAGCAGTTTTTCTAGCGGGGGGCCCCAAGAGACCCAGTACTTC.

The chain employs TRBV2 and TRBJ2-7; tentatively, D is TRBD2 (6 bases). V was shortened by 7 bases and J by 0 bases, with 10 bases between the two germline ends. From germline, CDR1 is SNHLY and CDR2 FYNNEI. The CDR3 loop spans 13 amino acids. The CDR3 region has the DNA TGTGCCAGCACCGGGAGTAACTCCTACGAGCAGTACTTC. Encoded protein: CASTGSNSYEQYF. Based on the CDR3 plus reference TRBV2 and TRBJ2-7, the full variable domain is EPEVTQTPSHQVTQMGQEVILRCVPISNHLYFYWYRQILGQKVEFLVSFYNNEISEKSEIFDDQFSVERPDGSNFTLKIRSTKLEDSAMYFCASTGSNSYEQYFGPGTRLTVT.

This clonotype showed up many times. The chain links TRBV4-2 to TRBJ1-5; TRBD1 might be the D (6 bases). The CDR3 has 18 residues. Between the trimmed V and J ends, which lost 1 base and 0 bases, there was a span of 16 bases. CDR1 and CDR2 from the germline V gene are LGHNA and YNFKEQ. This CDR3 reads CASSQGTGTLYSNQPQHF. CDR3 coding DNA: TGTGCCAGCAGCCAAGGAACCGGGACACTGTATAGCAATCAGCCCCAGCATTTT.

In its sample, this clonotype was seen a few times. The conserved final phenylalanine or tryptophan is absent from the CDR3, which likely points to a read error. The genes are TRBV12-3 or TRBV12-4 and TRBJ1-1; D may be TRBD1 (6 bases). The germline V and J ends were trimmed by 5 bases and 11 bases, with 15 bases remaining between them. This CDR3 comprises 12 residues. CDR3 sequence: CASSSRTADAFS. CDR3 in DNA: TGTGCCAGCAGTAGTCGGACAGCCGACGCTTTCTCC.

In regard to this clonotype: This is likely a read error, given that the CDR3 carries no conserved phenylalanine or tryptophan at its end. The J gene is TRBJ2-3, the V gene TRBV11-3, with 11 bases that match TRBD2. CDR3 size: 16 residues. Germline V gene sequence: CDR1 SGHNT, CDR2 YENEEA. CDR3 protein: CASSLGLAGSTDTQYI. CDR3 nucleotides: TGTGCCAGCAGCTTAGGACTAGCGGGAAGCACTGATACGCAGTATATT.

The J gene is TRBJ2-7, the V gene TRBV6-5; tentative D call: TRBD2 (6 bases). Between the trimmed V and J ends, which lost 11 bases and 7 bases, there was a span of 21 bases. The germline gives CDR1 MNHEY, CDR2 SVGAGI. The length of the CDR3 is 13 residues. CDR3 in DNA: TGTGCCGGCGTCCGGCGGGATGGCTATGAGCAGTACTTC. Translated: CAGVRRDGYEQYF.

A word on this clonotype: With a much larger clone just one base away, this may be a read error. The V call is TRBV29-1, the J call TRBJ2-5, with TRBD1 matching 7 bases. Germline V gene lookup returns CDR1 SQVTM and CDR2 ANQGSEA. The CDR3 sequence is 13 residues long. CDR3 coding DNA: TGCAGCGTTGACAGGGGGATGCAAGAGACCCACTACTTC. Translated, it gives CSVDRGMQETHYF.

In the case of this clonotype: The junction departs from germline at one end; a sequencing error may be responsible. The J gene is TRBJ2-3, the V gene TRBV11-2; TRBD1 or TRBD2 may be the D gene (6 bases each). From germline, CDR1 is SGHAT and CDR2 FQNNGV. The CDR3 runs 16 residues. The CDR3 reads CAGSLGGLSNTDTQYF. The CDR3 DNA is TGTGCCGGCAGCTTAGGGGGGTTGTCTAACACAGATACGCAGTATTTT.

The V gene is TRBV11-2, the J gene TRBJ2-1; 12 bases are shared with TRBD2. Trimming took 4 bases from V and 13 from J; bases not matched to a gene: 11. Germline assignment: CDR1 SGHAT and CDR2 FQNNGV. The CDR3 consists of 15 residues. The CDR3 region is CASSSRLAGVYDQFF. The DNA for the CDR3 is TGTGCCAGCAGCTCCCGACTAGCGGGAGTTTACGACCAGTTCTTC.

Of note for this clonotype: One junction end does not reproduce the germline sequence, and a read error may be involved. The V call is TRBV5-1, the J call TRBJ2-2; a possible D gene is TRBD2 (5 bases). CDR1 is SGHRS and CDR2 is YFSETQ in the germline V gene. The CDR3 is made up of 12 amino acids. DNA of the CDR3: TGCGCCAGCAGCCGGTTATCCGGGGAGCCGTCTTTT. Translating gives CASSRLSGEPSF.

Turning to this clonotype: Possible read error: a much larger clone is one base away. The genes are TRBV20-1 and TRBJ2-1; D is possibly TRBD2 (5 bases). CDR3 length equals 11 residues. CDR1 and CDR2 (germline): DFQATT, SNEGSKA (reference sequence). CDR3 nucleotides: TGCAGCGGGATTCGAAGGAATGAGCAGTTCTTC. Translation gives CSGIRRNEQFF.

As to this clonotype: The conserved phenylalanine or tryptophan is not found at the CDR3 terminus, so this likely reflects a read error. The chain links TRBV24-1 to TRBJ1-1; 9 nucleotides match TRBD1. The germline gives CDR1 KGHDR, CDR2 SFDVKD. J lost 4 bases, V lost 7 bases, and 6 bases had no gene match. The length of the CDR3 is 14 residues. The CDR3 reads CATSSGTGTTEAFS. The CDR3 DNA is TGTGCCACCAGCTCCGGGACAGGGACCACTGAAGCTTTCTCT.

Comment on this clonotype: One end of the junction is discordant with germline, which a read error may explain. The genes are TRBV11-1 and TRBJ2-7, with D hard to call. This CDR3 is built from 14 residues. In germline, CDR1 is SGHAT, CDR2 FQDESV (reference sequence). The CDR3 here is CASSLWQHNGEQYF. CDR3 DNA sequence: TGCGCCAGCAGCTTATGGCAGCATAACGGCGAGCAGTACTTC.

This clonotype appeared many times. This chain joins TRBV6-6 and TRBJ2-3, with no clear D. The CDR3 length is 14 residues. Germline lookup yields CDR1 MNHNY and CDR2 SVGAGI (reference sequence). Trimming removed 7 bases at V and 1 base at J, with 12 bases between. The CDR3 reads CASTRFRGTDTQYF. The CDR3 bases are TGTGCCAGCACGAGGTTTAGGGGCACAGATACGCAGTATTTT.

As regards this clonotype: The CDR3 ends on some other residue instead of the conserved phenylalanine or tryptophan, so this is likely a read error. Because the CDR3's place on the DNA is in doubt, the DNA is left out and the CDR3 is given as listed by TCRdb. The J gene is TRBJ1-5, the V gene TRBV10-3. CDR1 is ENHRY, CDR2 SYGVKD, per germline. The CDR3 spans 13 amino acids, including both terminal residues. CDR3 in amino acids: CVISVSNDQPQHS.

This clonotype turned up a few times. CDR3 bases: TGTGCCACCAGTGATCCCCCCACAGATACGCAGTATTTT. Translation gives CATSDPPTDTQYF. The rearrangement links TRBV24-1 to TRBJ2-3; no definite D call. Trimming took off 3 bases at V and 2 bases at J, with 5 bases between the two ends. The CDR3 spans 13 residues. Per the germline V gene, CDR1 is KGHDR and CDR2 is SFDVKD.

V usage is TRBV4-2 and J usage is TRBJ2-1; 9 nucleotides align to TRBD2. Germline V lookup: CDR1 LGHNA, CDR2 YNFKEQ. Losses at the gene ends were 1 base for V and 9 bases for J; bases not matched to a gene: 10. This CDR3 comprises 16 residues. The chain's CDR3 is CASSQVAGGSLSEQFF. CDR3 nucleotide sequence: TGTGCCAGCAGCCAAGTGGCGGGAGGGTCCTTGAGTGAGCAGTTCTTC.

This clonotype was found many times. This chain joins TRBV12-3 or TRBV12-4 and TRBJ2-1, with D uncertain. Deletions cut 3 bases from V and 3 bases from J, with 0 bases between. The CDR3 has 11 amino acids. As DNA, the CDR3 is TGTGCCAGCAGTTTCTACAATGAGCAGTTCTTC. Protein sequence: CASSFYNEQFF.

The V call is TRBV20-1, the J call TRBJ2-1, with D maybe TRBD2 (5 bases). This CDR3 is 15 amino acids long. Per the germline V gene, CDR1 is DFQATT and CDR2 is SNEGSKA (reference sequence). V was pared by 7 bases and J by 9 bases, with 25 bases between. The CDR3 is CSVRLLEGGWSEQFF. The CDR3 bases are TGCAGTGTCCGACTACTAGAGGGTGGGTGGAGTGAGCAGTTCTTC.

Judged by abundance, this clonotype is medium-sized. The rearrangement joins TRBV11-2 to TRBJ2-3; a weak D match, TRBD2 (6 bases). Trimming removed 5 bases at V and 1 base at J, with 13 bases between. CDR1 is SGHAT and CDR2 is FQNNGV in the germline V gene. The CDR3 extends over 15 amino acids. In nucleotides, the CDR3 is TGTGCCAGCAGCAAACAGCGGGTGCGCACAGATACGCAGTATTTT. Its protein is CASSKQRVRTDTQYF.

On this clonotype itself: At one end, the junction sequence differs from germline, possibly due to a read error. This sequence joins TRBV29-1 and TRBJ2-2; D is perhaps TRBD2 (5 bases). The CDR3 runs 13 residues. Germline CDR1 SQVTM, CDR2 ANQGSEA. CDR3 sequence (DNA): TGCAGGGTACAGACGGGTAACACCGGGGAGCTATTTTTT. Translating it yields CRVQTGNTGELFF.

This clonotype was recorded once. Being one base from a much bigger clone, this may be a read error. CDR3 sequence: CSVWPPRIRDGNTEAFF. The CDR3 DNA reads TGCAGCGTTTGGCCCCCCAGAATCCGGGACGGGAACACTGAAGCTTTCTTT. This sequence joins TRBV29-1 and TRBJ1-1; D possibly corresponds to TRBD1 (5 bases). Germline-derived CDR1 and CDR2 are SQVTM and ANQGSEA. This CDR3 region has 17 residues. The ends were cut back, 5 bases at V and 1 base at J, with 23 bases in the middle.

This clonotype came up many times. This chain joins TRBV6-1 and TRBJ2-7, with TRBD2 matching 7 bases. The germline V gene encodes CDR1 MNHNS and CDR2 SASEGT. Germline trimming cut 6 bases from V and 2 bases from J; bases unmatched to any gene: 16. This CDR3 comprises 17 residues. CDR3 DNA sequence: TGTGCCAGCAGCCGAAGGGTTTTGAGCGGGGCTACCTACGAGCAGTACTTC. This codes for CASSRRVLSGATYEQYF.

This clonotype came up a few times. This rearrangement joins TRBV5-1 to TRBJ1-2; perhaps TRBD1 as D (6 bases). The V and J ends lost 0 bases and 8 bases respectively, with 11 bases between them. The CDR3 length is 13 residues. The germline V gene encodes CDR1 SGHRS and CDR2 YFSETQ. The CDR3 DNA reads as TGCGCCAGCAGCTTGGTGGCAGGGGACGGCTACACCTTC. Encoded protein: CASSLVAGDGYTF.

Details on this clonotype: Since a much larger clone is just one base distant, this may be a read error. The CDR3 DNA reads as TGTGCCAGCAGTGCTGCAGGTGACTACGAGCAGTACTTC. This codes for CASSAAGDYEQYF. The chain employs TRBV6-1 and TRBJ2-7; the D is unclear. Per the germline V gene, CDR1 is MNHNS and CDR2 is SASEGT. The ends were cut back, 4 bases at V and 3 bases at J, with 10 bases in the middle. The CDR3 covers 13 residues.

This clonotype was seen at least ten times. V and J are TRBV7-8 and TRBJ2-1; weak D call: TRBD2 (5 bases). Trimming left V 5 bases short and J 6 bases short, with 14 bases between. Germline assignment: CDR1 SGHVS and CDR2 FQNEAQ. The CDR3 totals 14 residues. The DNA of the CDR3 is TGTGCCAGCAGCCCAGCCGGGATAGGCAATGAGCAGTTCTTC. Amino acids: CASSPAGIGNEQFF.